This T cell receptor beta chain was obtained from a study of shared clonotypes between healthy human individuals. Study-wide context: Sampling drew on donors who were a couple of women and a few men aged 18 to 49.

Profiled with immunoSEQ multiplex PCR; TCRdb holds only in-frame clones, not every one. The table has 780,000 or so clones, approximately 77% seen once; the top ten hold less than 2%. Germline V gives CDR1 SEHNR, CDR2 FQNEAQ (reference sequence). The CDR3 is made up of 14 amino acids. Trimming removed 4 bases from V and 5 bases from J, with 11 bases in between. CD4+ cells yielded CD45RA+ naive and CD45RA-negative memory subsets. This clone was picked up one time. What it recognizes is unknown. General study points: Rarefaction demonstrated incomplete sorted-subset sequencing despite large depth.

The chain is built from TRBV7-9 and TRBJ2-2; possible D gene TRBD2, 5 bases. This clonotype was sampled from a woman aged 30 to 39 in good health. The sequencing input was memory CD4+ T cells sorted from blood. Documented subset: CD45RA-negative fraction. CDR3 in DNA: TGTGCCAGCAGCTCGGGATTCGGAACCGGGGAGCTGTTTTTT. It is translated as CASSSGFGTGELFF.